The T cell receptor (beta chain) under discussion was sequenced for a study of monozygotic twins with inflammatory bowel disease. The CDR3 length is 12 residues. The germline CDR1 and CDR2 sequences are DFQATT and SNEGSKA (reference sequence). TCRdb re-analyzed the 5' RACE reads; it lists each CDR3 protein once, without DNA. This sample's table has some 170,000 distinct CDR3 sequences. V usage is TRBV20-1 and J usage is TRBJ1-1. The sequence was collected from a human donor with ulcerative colitis or Crohn's disease, or a healthy co-twin of an affected twin (not recorded which). Source material: blood. The CDR3 loop is CSARPGGTEAFF.